This TCR beta chain came from a study of CD8 T cell repertoires and HIV-1 epitope variants. Study-wide context: Controls were a CMV, EBV and flu peptide pool, Ebola AY9 negative control, and no-peptide well. Autologous T cell-negative cells served as antigen-presenting cells in equal numbers.

For this clone: The antigen remains unidentified.

The assay was immunoSEQ multiplex PCR, and TCRdb's table has in-frame clones only and misses some. The table records nearly 5,000 clones, about 71% of them present only once. V gave up 10 bases and J gave up 6 bases, with 13 bases separating them. Germline V CDR1 and CDR2: MRHNA, SNTAGT. This CDR3 contains 12 residues. The receptor comes from a male donor with HIV. The genes are TRBV6-4 and TRBJ2-1; D uncertain. Material: cultured CD8+ T cells derived from PBMCs. Here the CDR3 DNA reads TGTGCCACCAAGGCCCCGGGCAATGAGCAGTTCTTC. This encodes CATKAPGNEQFF.